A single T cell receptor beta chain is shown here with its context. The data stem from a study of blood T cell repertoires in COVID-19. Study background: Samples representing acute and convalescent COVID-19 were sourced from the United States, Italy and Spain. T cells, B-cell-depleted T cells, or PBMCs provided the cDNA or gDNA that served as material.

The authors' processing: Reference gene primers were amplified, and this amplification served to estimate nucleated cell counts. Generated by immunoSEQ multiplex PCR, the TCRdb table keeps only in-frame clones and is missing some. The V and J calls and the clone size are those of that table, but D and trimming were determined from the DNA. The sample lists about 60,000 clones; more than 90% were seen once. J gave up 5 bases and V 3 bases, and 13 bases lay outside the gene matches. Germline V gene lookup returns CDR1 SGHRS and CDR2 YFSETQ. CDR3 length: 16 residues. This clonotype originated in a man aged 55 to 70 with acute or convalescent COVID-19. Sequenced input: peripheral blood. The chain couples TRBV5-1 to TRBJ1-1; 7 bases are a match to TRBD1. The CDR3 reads CASSSQDRAGGTEAFF. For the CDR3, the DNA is TGCGCCAGCAGCTCACAAGACAGGGCTGGGGGAACTGAAGCTTTCTTT. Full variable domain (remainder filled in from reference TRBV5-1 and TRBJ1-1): KAGVTQTPRYLIKTRGQQVTLSCSPISGHRSVSWYQQTPGQGLQFLFEYFSETQRNKGNFPGRFSGRQFSNSRSEMNVSTLELGDSALYLCASSSQDRAGGTEAFFGQGTRLTVV.